A single sample gave rise to the 27 T cell receptor beta chains below, sequenced in a study of T cells in Graves' hyperthyroidism and ophthalmopathy. Template material for amplifying TCR beta CDR3 regions consisted of RNA transcripts. HTBI primers were used for first-round RT-PCR of the TCR CDR3. TCRdb reprocessed the multiplex PCR reads via MiXCR and lists one record per CDR3 protein. The sample carries over 250,000 distinct CDR3 sequences, approximately 20% recorded once. Sequenced material: blood. The receptors originated from a young man with Graves' ophthalmopathy.

Regarding this clonotype: Possible read error: a much larger clone is one base away. The V and J genes are TRBV28 and TRBJ2-1; 9 positions agree with TRBD2. The CDR3 has 13 amino acids. CDR1 and CDR2 from the germline V gene are MDHEN and SYDVKM. The trim removed 11 bases at V and 7 bases at J, leaving 9 bases unmatched. The DNA of the CDR3 is TGTGCCGGCGCTAGCGGGAACAGGAATGAGCAGTTCTTC. Translation gives CAGASGNRNEQFF.

The chain links TRBV9 to TRBJ2-2, with TRBD1 matching 9 bases. The CDR3 contains 15 residues. The germline V gene encodes CDR1 SGDLS and CDR2 YYNGEE. The junction had 2 bases not matched to a gene; V was cut back by 3 bases and J by 2 bases. The CDR3 loop is CASSGGQGNTGELFF. The CDR3 DNA sequence: TGTGCCAGCAGCGGGGGACAGGGAAACACCGGGGAGCTGTTTTTT.

V usage is TRBV2 and J usage is TRBJ2-6, with TRBD1 identical over 7 bases. Germline CDR1 and CDR2: SNHLY and FYNNEI. The CDR3 loop spans 14 amino acids. Trimming took 8 bases from V and 3 from J; bases not matched to a gene: 4. This CDR3 is CASQNRGGANVLTF. The CDR3 DNA reads as TGTGCCAGCCAAAACAGGGGTGGGGCCAACGTCCTGACTTTC.

This clonotype showed up just a few times. The rearrangement uses TRBV12-3 or TRBV12-4 and TRBJ2-7, with TRBD2 matching over 10 bases. This CDR3 is 14 amino acids long. V lost 6 bases to trimming and J lost 2 bases; unmatched junction nucleotides: 4. The CDR3 protein is CASRSSGRPYEQYF. The CDR3 DNA follows: TGTGCCAGCAGGTCTAGCGGGAGACCCTACGAGCAGTACTTC.

This clonotype was detected a few times. V usage is TRBV12-3 or TRBV12-4 and J usage is TRBJ2-4; D not resolved. The CDR3 extends over 16 amino acids. The germline V and J ends were trimmed by 0 bases and 0 bases, with 9 bases remaining between them. The CDR3 bases are TGTGCCAGCAGTTTAGCCCGCAACCTAGCCAAAAACATTCAGTACTTC. It codes for CASSLARNLAKNIQYF.

This clonotype was observed at least ten times. V gene TRBV3-1 combines with J gene TRBJ1-2; D is ambiguous. V was clipped by 7 bases and J by 7 bases, with 22 bases between them. The CDR3 is 15 residues long. Germline V gene sequence: CDR1 LGHDT, CDR2 YNNKEL (reference sequence). CDR3 in amino acids: CASNSRMGLRGGYTF. The CDR3 DNA reads TGTGCCAGCAACTCGAGGATGGGGTTGAGAGGTGGCTACACCTTC.

The chain links TRBV7-9 to TRBJ2-3; D is unclear. Trimming removed 3 bases at V and 6 bases at J, with 7 bases between. This CDR3 is built from 12 residues. CDR1 is SEHNR and CDR2 is FQNEAQ in the germline V gene (reference sequence). CDR3 bases: TGTGCCAGCAGCTTTATTCCGGATACGCAGTATTTT. Encoded protein: CASSFIPDTQYF.

Note on this clonotype: This may be a read error: a much more frequent sequence differs by one nucleotide. This chain links TRBV11-3 with TRBJ2-7; a weak D match, TRBD2 (6 bases). Germline V gene sequence: CDR1 SGHNT, CDR2 YENEEA. The CDR3 covers 15 residues. Trimming stripped 3 bases from V and 3 bases from J, with 15 bases between. CDR3 bases: TGTGCCAGCAGCTTTAGGCGGGAAAAGGTCTACGAGCAGTACTTC. Encoded protein: CASSFRREKVYEQYF.

The V gene is TRBV19, the J gene TRBJ1-1, with 12 bases aligning to TRBD1. The CDR3 loop spans 16 amino acids. Germline-derived CDR1 and CDR2 are LNHDA and SQIVND (reference sequence). Trimming took 7 bases from V and 3 from J; bases not matched to a gene: 9. The CDR3 spells CASKPGQGAFDTEAFF. In DNA form, the CDR3 reads TGTGCCAGTAAGCCGGGACAGGGGGCGTTCGACACTGAAGCTTTCTTT.

This chain uses TRBV9 with TRBJ2-1; D gene uncertain. The CDR3 is 14 residues long. The germline V gene encodes CDR1 SGDLS and CDR2 YYNGEE. The V and J ends lost 3 bases and 2 bases respectively, with 9 bases between them. The CDR3 loop reads CASSGPRAYNEQFF. As DNA, the CDR3 is TGTGCCAGCAGCGGACCTAGGGCCTACAATGAGCAGTTCTTC.

There are many counts of this clonotype. The chain uses TRBV2 and TRBJ2-7; D possibly uses TRBD1 or TRBD2 (6 bases each). The ends were cut back, 8 bases at V and 3 bases at J, with 17 bases in the middle. The CDR3 has 14 residues. Germline CDR1 is SNHLY and CDR2 is FYNNEI. Here the CDR3 DNA reads TGTGCCAGCCAAAAGGGGGGAGCCGGCTACGAGCAGTACTTC. Translating gives CASQKGGAGYEQYF. The whole variable domain, filled in from reference TRBV2 and TRBJ2-7, reads EPEVTQTPSHQVTQMGQEVILRCVPISNHLYFYWYRQILGQKVEFLVSFYNNEISEKSEIFDDQFSVERPDGSNFTLKIRSTKLEDSAMYFCASQKGGAGYEQYFGPGTRLTVT.

On this clonotype itself: Mismatch with germline at one junction end may stem from a read error. The chain couples TRBV7-2 to TRBJ2-7, with 12 bases identical to TRBD2. Per germline, CDR1 SGHTA and CDR2 FQGNSA. The CDR3 covers 17 residues. The chain's CDR3 is CASSLAGGPGSGYEQYF. In DNA form, the CDR3 reads TGTGCCAGCAGCCTAGCGGGAGGGCCTGGGTCTGGATACGAGCAGTACTTC.

This clonotype was detected only a few times. The chain is built from TRBV7-3 and TRBJ1-5; D is possibly TRBD1 (5 bases). The V end lost 1 base, the J end lost 1 base, and 11 bases lay between the germline ends. This CDR3 contains 16 residues. The V gene's germline CDR1 is SGHTA and CDR2 FQGTGA. For the CDR3, the DNA is TGTGCCAGCAGCTTAATTCACAGGCTCAGCAATCAGCCCCAGCATTTT. Translation gives CASSLIHRLSNQPQHF.

In its sample, this clonotype was seen a few times. The V gene is TRBV7-9, the J gene TRBJ2-3; TRBD2 matches 9 bases. Trimming took 2 bases from V and 5 from J; bases not matched to a gene: 8. CDR3 length: 16 amino acids. The germline V gene has CDR1 SEHNR and CDR2 FQNEAQ (reference sequence). This chain's CDR3 is CASSLLLAGQGDTQYF. The CDR3 DNA reads TGTGCCAGCAGCTTACTCCTAGCGGGACAAGGAGATACGCAGTATTTT. Variable domain in full (rest from reference TRBV7-9 and TRBJ2-3): DTGVSQNPRHKITKRGQNVTFRCDPISEHNRLYWYRQTLGQGPEFLTYFQNEAQLEKSRLLSDRFSAERPKGSFSTLEIQRTEQGDSAMYLCASSLLLAGQGDTQYFGPGTRLTVL.

For this clonotype: This sequence may be a read error, since a much larger clone differs from it by one base. The CDR3 nucleotides are TGTGCCAGCAGCTTAGGGGGCGACGGGGAGCTGTTTTTT. Translation: CASSLGGDGELFF. V is TRBV7-8 and J is TRBJ2-2; maybe TRBD1 (5 bases). Trimming pared 1 base from V and 7 bases from J, leaving 7 bases between. The CDR3 consists of 13 residues. Germline CDR1 and CDR2: SGHVS and FQNEAQ.

The sample holds a few counts of this clonotype. At one end, the junction sequence differs from germline, possibly due to a read error. J is TRBJ2-2 and V is TRBV2; TRBD1 matches 7 bases. Germline V lookup: CDR1 SNHLY, CDR2 FYNNEI. The CDR3 runs to 12 residues. CDR3 residues: CTTGIGAGELFF. The CDR3 region has the DNA TGCACGACAGGGATCGGCGCCGGGGAGCTGTTTTTT.

The rearrangement links TRBV18 to TRBJ2-1; D not certain. Germline-derived CDR1 and CDR2 are KGHSH and LQKENI. The CDR3 is 16 amino acids. Trimming shortened V by 2 bases and J by 5 bases, and 16 bases separated the two germline ends. CDR3 nucleotides: TGTGCCAGCTCACCATCTCCTCTGGTGGGGAACAATGAGCAGTTCTTC. Amino acid sequence: CASSPSPLVGNNEQFF.

The chain has TRBV6-1 and TRBJ1-4; 7 nucleotides align to TRBD1. The CDR3 length is 14 residues. The V gene end was trimmed by 3 bases and the J gene end by 7 bases; junction bases not matched to a gene: 5. CDR1 and CDR2 from the germline V gene are MNHNS and SASEGT. As DNA, the CDR3 is TGTGCCAGCAGTGACAGGGGGTTGAGTGAAAAACTGTTTTTT. This encodes CASSDRGLSEKLFF.

This clonotype showed up just a few times. The rearrangement uses TRBV6-6 and TRBJ2-7; D is ambiguous. The CDR3 extends over 14 amino acids. V was trimmed by 2 bases and J by 2 bases, leaving 10 bases between them. Germline V gene data show CDR1 as MNHNY and CDR2 as SVGAGI (reference sequence). The CDR3 spells CASSYRDPTYEQYF. CDR3 nucleotide sequence: TGTGCCAGCAGTTACCGAGACCCTACCTACGAGCAGTACTTC.

With respect to this clonotype: The junction does not match germline at one end; this may be a read error. The chain couples TRBV5-1 to TRBJ2-3, with TRBD2 matching over 15 bases. The CDR3 is 18 residues long. CDR1 and CDR2 (germline): SGHRS, YFSETQ. The CDR3 here is CASSQVGTSGRRTNTQYF. The CDR3 bases are TGCGCCAGCAGTCAAGTCGGGACTAGCGGGAGGCGCACAAATACGCAGTATTTT.

The sample holds many counts of this clonotype. V usage is TRBV11-1 and J usage is TRBJ2-4; D is perhaps TRBD2 (5 bases). Germline V gene data show CDR1 as SGHAT and CDR2 as FQDESV (reference sequence). V lost 2 bases to trimming and J lost 0 bases, with 11 bases between them. The CDR3 spans 16 residues. This CDR3 is CASSLSGQLAKNIQYF. Here the CDR3 DNA reads TGTGCCAGCAGCTTAAGCGGTCAGCTAGCCAAAAACATTCAGTACTTC.

In this sample, this clonotype turned up a few times. J is TRBJ1-5 and V is TRBV19; D gene unclear. Germline lookup yields CDR1 LNHDA and CDR2 SQIVND (reference sequence). V was shortened by 3 bases and J by 2 bases, with 8 bases between the two germline ends. The CDR3 length is 14 residues. CDR3 bases: TGTGCCAGTAGTATGACGAGGCGCAATCAGCCCCAGCATTTT. The encoded protein is CASSMTRRNQPQHF.

This clonotype was recorded at least ten times. The rearrangement uses TRBV28 and TRBJ2-7; D ambiguous. From germline, CDR1 is MDHEN and CDR2 SYDVKM. Trimming removed 3 bases from V and 5 bases from J, with 5 bases in between. This CDR3 contains 11 residues. DNA for the CDR3: TGTGCCAGCAGTTTTTCCGACGAGCAGTACTTC. This sequence encodes CASSFSDEQYF.

The CDR3 region has the DNA TGCAGTGCTGGACGGCCAGTCCAGGGGGCCTATGGCTACACCTTC. Translated: CSAGRPVQGAYGYTF. The J gene is TRBJ1-2, the V gene TRBV20-1; 8 positions agree with TRBD1. J gave up 4 bases and V 5 bases, and 12 bases lay outside the gene matches. CDR1 is DFQATT and CDR2 is SNEGSKA in the germline V gene (reference sequence). The CDR3 loop spans 15 amino acids.

This chain uses TRBV12-3 or TRBV12-4 with TRBJ2-2; D is possibly TRBD2 (5 bases). This CDR3 comprises 15 residues. V gave up 3 bases and J gave up 7 bases, with 15 bases separating them. The CDR3 nucleotides are TGTGCCAGCAGTTTTTCGGGGTACCAGGTCGGGGAGCTGTTTTTT. Residues: CASSFSGYQVGELFF.

This clonotype has only one observation. V is TRBV7-9 and J is TRBJ2-3; 7 bases line up with TRBD1. Trimming cost V 3 bases and J 3 bases; bases outside gene matches: 6. The CDR3 extends over 15 amino acids. Germline values: CDR1 SEHNR, CDR2 FQNEAQ (reference sequence). The CDR3 coding sequence is TGTGCCAGCAGCTTTCGACAGGGTTCAACAGATACGCAGTATTTT. Translation: CASSFRQGSTDTQYF.

This clonotype was detected only a few times. This chain's CDR3 is CASSQLQGLAKNIQYF. The CDR3 DNA is TGTGCCAGCAGTCAGCTACAGGGTCTAGCCAAAAACATTCAGTACTTC. This chain links TRBV12-3 or TRBV12-4 with TRBJ2-4; D is possibly TRBD1 (6 bases). V lost 5 bases, J lost 0 bases, and 14 bases lay in between. The CDR3 sequence is 16 residues long.